This T cell receptor (beta chain) was sequenced during a study of blood T cells in healthy people across ages. A sample-barcoded 5' primer and a J-beta primer mix were used in a second PCR of about 7 to 12 cycles. One entry per CDR3 protein results from TCRdb running MiXCR on the 5' RACE reads. The table records some 1.5 million distinct CDR3 sequences, over 25% of them present only once. Sample: blood. The sequence was collected from a woman aged 25 to 39 in good health.

This chain's CDR3 is CASSLQRGDYNEQFF. For the CDR3, the DNA is TGTGCCAGCTCACTCCAGCGGGGGGATTACAATGAGCAGTTCTTC. The rearrangement uses TRBV18 and TRBJ2-1; 9 bases are a match to TRBD2. The CDR3 is 15 amino acids. CDR1 KGHSH and CDR2 LQKENI come from the germline V gene. The V segment lost 4 bases and the J segment 4 bases; nucleotides outside the gene matches: 5. The complete variable domain, with remaining parts taken from reference TRBV18 and TRBJ2-1, reads NAGVMQNPRHLVRRRGQEARLRCSPMKGHSHVYWYRQLPEEGLKFMVYLQKENIIDESGMPKERFSAEFPKEGPSILRIQQVVRGDSAAYFCASSLQRGDYNEQFFGPGTRLTVL.